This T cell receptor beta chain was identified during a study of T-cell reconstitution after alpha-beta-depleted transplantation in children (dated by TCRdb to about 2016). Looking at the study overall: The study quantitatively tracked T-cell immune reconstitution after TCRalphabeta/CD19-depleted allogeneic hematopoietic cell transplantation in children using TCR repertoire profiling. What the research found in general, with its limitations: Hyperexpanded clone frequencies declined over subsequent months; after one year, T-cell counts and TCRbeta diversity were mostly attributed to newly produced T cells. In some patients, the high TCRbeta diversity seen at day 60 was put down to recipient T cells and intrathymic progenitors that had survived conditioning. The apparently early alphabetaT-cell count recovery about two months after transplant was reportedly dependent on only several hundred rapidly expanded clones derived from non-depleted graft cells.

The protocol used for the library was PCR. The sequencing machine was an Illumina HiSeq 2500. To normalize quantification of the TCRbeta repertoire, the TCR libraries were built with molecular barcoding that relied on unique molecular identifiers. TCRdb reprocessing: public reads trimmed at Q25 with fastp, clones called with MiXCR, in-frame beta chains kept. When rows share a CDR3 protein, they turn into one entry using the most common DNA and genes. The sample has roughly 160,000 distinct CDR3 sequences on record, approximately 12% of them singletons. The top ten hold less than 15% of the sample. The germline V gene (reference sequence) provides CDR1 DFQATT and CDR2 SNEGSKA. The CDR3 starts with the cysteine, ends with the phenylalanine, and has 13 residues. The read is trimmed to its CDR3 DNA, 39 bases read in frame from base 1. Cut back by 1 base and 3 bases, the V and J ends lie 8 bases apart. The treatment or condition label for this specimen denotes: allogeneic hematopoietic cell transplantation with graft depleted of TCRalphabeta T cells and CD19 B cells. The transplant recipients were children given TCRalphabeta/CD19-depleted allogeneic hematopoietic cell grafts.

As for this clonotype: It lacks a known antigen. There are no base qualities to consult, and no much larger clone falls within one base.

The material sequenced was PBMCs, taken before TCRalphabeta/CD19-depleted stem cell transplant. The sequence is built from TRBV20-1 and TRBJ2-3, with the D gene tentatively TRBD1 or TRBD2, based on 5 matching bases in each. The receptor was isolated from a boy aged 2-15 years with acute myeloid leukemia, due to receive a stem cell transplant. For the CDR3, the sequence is CSARVGVTDTQYF. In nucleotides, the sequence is TGCAGTGCTAGAGTGGGGGTTACAGATACGCAGTATTTT.